This T cell receptor (beta chain) was captured in a study of blood T cell repertoires in COVID-19. Cohorts were assigned according to the clinical history that participants reported. In the study's own analysis: Estimates of nucleated cell counts were drawn from the amplification of reference gene primers. Produced via immunoSEQ multiplex PCR; TCRdb's table is partial and in-frame only. For V, J and clone size, that table is used; D and trimming come from the DNA. The repertoire consists of roughly 130,000 clones, with approximately 84% occurring once and the leading ten covering 5.5%. The CDR3 sequence is 15 residues long. From germline, CDR1 is LGHNT and CDR2 FRNRAP. The V gene end was trimmed by 3 bases and the J gene end by 10 bases; junction bases not matched to a gene: 9.

The TCR originated in a man aged 40-55 years with acute COVID-19. The chain employs TRBV12-5 and TRBJ2-1; 10 bases line up with TRBD2. The sample consisted of PBMCs or T cells enriched from blood (not recorded which). For the CDR3, the DNA is TGTGCTAGTGGTTTACTAGCGGGAAGTGGAGCGGAGCAGTTCTTC. This codes for CASGLLAGSGAEQFF.